The present T cell receptor (beta chain) was sequenced within a study of T cell repertoires in cytomegalovirus infection. Study-level information: From public TCR beta signatures came an indication of both CMV infection and matching HLA type.

TCRdb fed the reads into MiXCR, producing one record per CDR3 protein. The sample holds 150,000 to 200,000 distinct CDR3 sequences, about 15% seen once. With V trimmed by 6 bases and J by 9 bases, 11 bases remained unmatched. The CDR3 extends over 16 amino acids. This clonotype has at least ten counts. This chain connects TRBV12-3 or TRBV12-4 to TRBJ2-1; TRBD2 matches at 13 bases. This clonotype was obtained from a human donor in good health (CMV status not recorded). Some clones in this sample may be carry-over from other donors' samples. The material sequenced was PBMCs. CDR3 region: CASRATGTSGAGEQFF. The CDR3 bases are TGTGCCAGCAGAGCAACCGGGACTAGCGGGGCCGGTGAGCAGTTCTTC.